These 4 T cell receptor beta chains came from one sample sequenced in a study of T cell responses to AZD1222 COVID-19 vaccine. TCRdb's copy holds only in-frame clones and misses some; the assay was immunoSEQ multiplex PCR. The sample has more than 110,000 clones, 75% to 90% seen once. This sample comprised peripheral blood, obtained on day 0 of AZD1222 vaccination. Receptors originate from an adult in good health.

On this clone: The sample carries other DNA sequences with the same CDR3. The chain carries TRBV11-2 and TRBJ2-1; TRBD2 agrees at 10 bases. After removal of 5 bases from V and 8 bases from J, the junction contained 6 bases not matched to a gene. CDR3 size: 14 residues. In germline, CDR1 is SGHAT, CDR2 FQNNGV. As DNA, the CDR3 is TGTGCCAGCAGCCCAGGGACTAGCGCGTATGAGCAGTTCTTC. It is translated as CASSPGTSAYEQFF.

V usage is TRBV10-2 and J usage is TRBJ1-5; D call uncertain. The CDR3 runs 14 residues. Germline V lookup: CDR1 WSHSY, CDR2 SAAADI. Trimming took 0 bases from V and 4 from J, leaving 7 bases between them. CDR3 sequence: CASSESNGNQPQHF. As DNA, the CDR3 is TGCGCCAGCAGTGAGTCGAACGGGAATCAGCCCCAGCATTTT.

V gene TRBV7-9 combines with J gene TRBJ1-2; perhaps TRBD1 as D (6 bases). The CDR3 runs to 15 residues. Trimming left V 3 bases short and J 6 bases short, with 17 bases between. The V gene's germline CDR1 is SEHNR and CDR2 FQNEAQ (reference sequence). CDR3 DNA sequence: TGTGCCAGCAGCTTCCCGCGGGGGGGGGCGGATGGCTACACCTTC. Translated, it gives CASSFPRGGADGYTF.

The chain couples TRBV24-1 to TRBJ2-5; 8 nucleotides match TRBD2. In germline, CDR1 is KGHDR, CDR2 SFDVKD. This CDR3 spans 15 amino acids. V shed 4 bases and J 4 bases; nucleotides not matched to a gene: 7. In nucleotides, the CDR3 is TGTGCCACCAGTGACTCGAGCGGGAGTGGAGAGACCCAGTACTTC. This sequence encodes CATSDSSGSGETQYF.